This T cell receptor beta chain is drawn from a study of shared clonotypes between healthy human individuals. Libraries were prepared by immunoSEQ multiplex PCR; TCRdb keeps only in-frame clonotypes and omits some of them. The table records approximately 340,000 clones, 70% to 75% of them present only once. The CDR3 covers 14 residues. V was shortened by 0 bases and J by 6 bases, with 10 bases between the two germline ends. Germline lookup yields CDR1 SGDLS and CDR2 YYNGEE. HIV-negative, healthy adults without recent acute infections or vaccinations were the donors. The clonotype was recovered from a man aged 25-45 years in good health. V and J are TRBV9 and TRBJ2-1; possibly TRBD2 for D (5 bases). Material for sequencing was memory CD4+ T cells sorted from blood. The subset is: CD45RA-negative fraction. CDR3 protein: CASSVVGNSNEQFF. The DNA of the CDR3 is TGTGCCAGCAGCGTAGTCGGGAACAGCAATGAGCAGTTCTTC.